One sample yielded the 19 T cell receptor beta chains listed below, sequenced in a study of Graves' ophthalmopathy and Graves' hyperthyroidism (dated by TCRdb to 2017 to 2018). The instrument was an Illumina HiSeq 2000. TCR beta CDR3 regions were amplified from RNA transcripts for repertoire sequencing. A first-round RT-PCR used HTBI primers with the Qiagen OneStep RT-PCR kit, followed by a second-round multiplex PCR, size selection and purification. TCRdb handled the public reads itself, with Q25 trimming in fastp and clone calling in MiXCR, and kept productive beta chains. Rows merge per CDR3 protein into single entries with the most common DNA and genes. A total of around 1.1 million distinct CDR3 sequences appear in this sample, around a third of them only once. Jointly, the top ten make up over 8.5% of the sample. The sample comprised peripheral blood or thyroid tissue (not recorded which). The origin of the receptors is an adult man with Graves' hyperthyroidism.

With respect to this clonotype: This may be a read error: a much more frequent sequence differs by one nucleotide. The rearrangement uses TRBV20-1 and TRBJ1-2; TRBD1 is a possible D gene (5 bases). V lost 3 bases and J 4 bases, leaving 12 bases between the germline ends. The CDR3 has 13 residues. Looked up from germline, CDR1 is DFQATT and CDR2 is SNEGSKA (reference sequence). CDR3: CSARTLGGYGYTF. In nucleotides, the CDR3 is TGCAGTGCTAGGACCCTCGGGGGCTATGGCTACACCTTC.

This clonotype came up many times. This chain joins TRBV7-2 and TRBJ2-5; D ambiguous. Germline V CDR1 and CDR2: SGHTA, FQGNSA. V lost 3 bases to trimming and J lost 3 bases, with 5 bases between them. This CDR3 has 12 residues. CDR3 protein: CASSFHEETQYF. CDR3 in DNA: TGTGCCAGCAGCTTCCACGAAGAGACCCAGTACTTC.

A note on this clonotype: At one end the junction does not follow the germline gene, possibly because of a read error. The genes are TRBV7-9 and TRBJ2-7, with unresolved D. Per germline, CDR1 SEHNR and CDR2 FQNEAQ (reference sequence). CDR3 size: 11 residues. The chain's CDR3 is CASSYGEIPHF. The CDR3, as DNA: TGTGCCAGCAGCTATGGGGAAATTCCACACTTC.

This clonotype was counted a few times. The gene calls are TRBV7-9 and TRBJ1-2; 8 nucleotides match TRBD1. This CDR3 has 15 residues. Germline-derived CDR1 and CDR2 are SEHNR and FQNEAQ (reference sequence). V was clipped by 3 bases and J by 7 bases; unmatched bases: 10. In nucleotides, the CDR3 is TGTGCCAGCAGCTTGCAGGGGGCGCCGGTTTTTGGCTACACCTTC. It encodes CASSLQGAPVFGYTF. Full variable domain (outside the CDR3, taken from reference TRBV7-9 and TRBJ1-2): DTGVSQNPRHKITKRGQNVTFRCDPISEHNRLYWYRQTLGQGPEFLTYFQNEAQLEKSRLLSDRFSAERPKGSFSTLEIQRTEQGDSAMYLCASSLQGAPVFGYTFGSGTRLTVV.

There are many counts of this clonotype. The V call is TRBV11-2, the J call TRBJ1-2; D is uncertain. Per the germline V gene, CDR1 is SGHAT and CDR2 is FQNNGV. V lost 2 bases to trimming and J lost 6 bases, with 10 bases between them. The CDR3 is 13 amino acids. The CDR3 region is CASSLSLRDGYTF. The CDR3 DNA is TGTGCCAGCAGCTTATCTCTACGGGATGGCTACACCTTC.

The chain couples TRBV24-1 to TRBJ1-4; D gene unclear. The length of the CDR3 is 12 residues. Germline V gene lookup returns CDR1 KGHDR and CDR2 SFDVKD. Trimming left V 4 bases short and J 7 bases short, with 6 bases between. For the CDR3, the DNA is TGTGCCACCAGTGACTCGGGTGAAAAACTGTTTTTT. Protein: CATSDSGEKLFF.

This clonotype appeared a few times. The chain recombines TRBV29-1 with TRBJ2-7, with 9 bases identical to TRBD1. Germline assignment: CDR1 SQVTM and CDR2 ANQGSEA. There are 13 residues in the CDR3. After removal of 8 bases from V and 2 bases from J, the junction contained 7 bases not matched to a gene. CDR3 sequence (DNA): TGCAGCTTGGAGGGACAGGGCCCCTACGAGCAGTACTTC. The encoded protein is CSLEGQGPYEQYF.

The rearrangement links TRBV5-1 to TRBJ2-6; D is ambiguous. V lost 0 bases and J lost 5, with 9 bases in between. The germline V gene has CDR1 SGHRS and CDR2 YFSETQ. This CDR3 comprises 15 residues. In nucleotides, the CDR3 is TGCGCCAGCAGCTTGGAATCGGCCAGGGCCAACGTCCTGACTTTC. It encodes CASSLESARANVLTF.

The V call is TRBV5-6, the J call TRBJ2-6; D unresolved. The CDR3 covers 16 residues. The germline V gene encodes CDR1 SGHDT and CDR2 YYEEEE. Deletions cut 0 bases from V and 1 base from J, with 8 bases between. The CDR3 loop reads CASSLEAASGANVLTF. The CDR3 DNA reads as TGTGCCAGCAGCTTGGAGGCAGCTTCTGGGGCCAACGTCCTGACTTTC.

The genes are TRBV10-3 and TRBJ1-5; tentatively, D is TRBD1 (6 bases). V gave up 4 bases and J gave up 6 bases, with 10 bases separating them. CDR1 is ENHRY, CDR2 SYGVKD, per germline. The CDR3 has 13 amino acids. This chain's CDR3 is CAISGQETQPQHF. The CDR3 bases are TGTGCCATCAGTGGACAGGAGACTCAGCCCCAGCATTTT.

This clonotype was seen repeatedly, ten times or more. The gene calls are TRBV2 and TRBJ2-2; no clear D. V was trimmed by 3 bases and J by 4 bases, leaving 15 bases between them. CDR1 is SNHLY and CDR2 is FYNNEI in the germline V gene. This CDR3 is built from 16 residues. In DNA form, the CDR3 reads TGTGCCAGCAGTGAGACGGACCGAAAAATCACCGGGGAGCTGTTTTTT. This gives the protein CASSETDRKITGELFF.

V and J are TRBV10-3 and TRBJ2-2, with 7 positions matching TRBD2. Germline V gene sequence: CDR1 ENHRY, CDR2 SYGVKD. This CDR3 spans 17 amino acids. Losses at the gene ends were 10 bases for V and 3 bases for J; bases not matched to a gene: 17. CDR3 loop: CASPSRGVPGDTGELFF. Here the CDR3 DNA reads TGTGCCAGCCCGAGCCGGGGGGTTCCTGGAGACACCGGGGAGCTGTTTTTT.

This clonotype was recorded at least ten times. V and J are TRBV10-1 and TRBJ1-2, with D possibly TRBD1 on 6 matching bases. Per the germline V gene, CDR1 is WNHNN and CDR2 is SYGVQD (reference sequence). The CDR3 has 13 residues. The V gene lost 8 bases and the J gene lost 3 bases, with 13 bases spanning the gap. The CDR3 sequence is CASSPGEDYGYTF. The CDR3 DNA reads TGCGCCAGCTCACCAGGGGAAGACTATGGCTACACCTTC.

As for this clonotype: One base away lies a much larger clone, so this may be a sequencing read error. The V gene is TRBV15, the J gene TRBJ1-2, with D unclear. Per germline, CDR1 LNHNV and CDR2 YYDKDF (reference sequence). Trimming took 10 bases from V and 5 from J, leaving 14 bases between them. This CDR3 comprises 12 residues. The CDR3 DNA reads TGTGCCAGCAGTTCCGACACATATGGCTACACCTTC. Translating gives CASSSDTYGYTF.

The chain links TRBV6-5 to TRBJ2-5; perhaps D is TRBD1 or TRBD2 (5 bases each). Germline V lookup: CDR1 MNHEY, CDR2 SVGAGI. The V end was cut by 0 bases, the J end by 4 bases, with 9 bases between. The CDR3 loop spans 14 amino acids. CDR3 DNA sequence: TGTGCCAGCAGTTACTCGGGACGTCGAGAGACCCAGTACTTC. It codes for CASSYSGRRETQYF.

Ten or more counts support this clonotype. DNA for the CDR3: TGCAGCGTTGTTCAGGGGGCCTACGAGCAGTACTTC. It specifies CSVVQGAYEQYF. This chain connects TRBV29-1 to TRBJ2-7, with 7 bases that match TRBD1. The CDR3 extends over 12 amino acids. V was pared by 4 bases and J by 2 bases, with 2 bases of the junction left unmatched. The V gene's germline CDR1 is SQVTM and CDR2 ANQGSEA.

This clonotype has a handful of counts. The CDR3 DNA reads TGTGCCAGCAGGAGGACGGACCTGGCTGGTGGCTACACCTTC. This codes for CASRRTDLAGGYTF. This chain connects TRBV28 to TRBJ1-2; D ambiguous. V lost 6 bases to trimming and J lost 7 bases, with 18 bases between them. The CDR3 runs 14 residues. The V gene's germline CDR1 is MDHEN and CDR2 SYDVKM.

To note about this clonotype: An end of the junction differs from the germline gene, which may be a read error. The V call is TRBV5-1, the J call TRBJ2-7; 12 bases map to TRBD1. The CDR3 is made up of 15 amino acids. Germline assignment: CDR1 SGHRS and CDR2 YFSETQ. The CDR3 reads CASSWDRGQAYEQYF. The CDR3 nucleotides read TGTGCCAGCAGCTGGGACAGGGGGCAGGCCTACGAGCAGTACTTC.

The chain is built from TRBV28 and TRBJ2-7; D unclear. Germline assignment: CDR1 MDHEN and CDR2 SYDVKM. The V end lost 5 bases, the J end lost 7 bases, and 12 bases lay between the germline ends. The CDR3 sequence is 12 residues long. The CDR3 bases are TGTGCCAGCAGTGGGCTTTTGGGAGAGCAGTACTTC. Residues: CASSGLLGEQYF.